This T cell receptor beta chain was recovered during a study of cytomegalovirus exposure and HLA in healthy donors. It was with 60 Vbeta and 13 Jbeta primers that the PCR ran. Sequenced by immunoSEQ multiplex PCR; TCRdb stores in-frame clones only, minus some. The table includes about 82,000 clones, around 76% detected once. Findings of the study overall: Listed as cytomegalovirus-associated were 170 or so TCR beta chains.

This clone has just one count. Its antigen is still unknown. The CDR3 sequence is 15 residues long. Sample: PBMCs. The receptor's source is a male donor in good health and CMV-seropositive. The chain combines TRBV21-1 with TRBJ1-4; the DNA was not compared with TRBD1, the D call given in the table. TRBV21-1 is designated a pseudogene. The CDR3 nucleotides are TGTGCCAGCAGCCAGGGGAAGGGGGTGGATGAAAAACTGTTTTTT. Translated: CASSQGKGVDEKLFF.